A single sample is the source of the 17 T cell receptor beta chains below, sequenced in a study of early T cells in non-severe SARS-CoV-2 infection. TCRdb used MiXCR to reprocess the 5' RACE reads, holding one entry per CDR3 protein. This table holds about 71,000 distinct CDR3 sequences, under 15% found once. Sequences were derived from whole blood, sampled at baseline. These receptors all come from an adult who was a healthcare worker with PCR-confirmed SARS-CoV-2 infection or an uninfected control (not recorded which).

This clonotype was recorded at least ten times. The chain carries TRBV29-1 and TRBJ2-5; D might be TRBD2 (6 bases). The CDR3 runs 12 residues. V was trimmed by 1 base and J by 4 bases, leaving 7 bases between them. Germline CDR1 SQVTM, CDR2 ANQGSEA. Written as DNA, the CDR3 is TGCAGCGTTGAAGGGGGAGGAGAGACCCAGTACTTC. This codes for CSVEGGGETQYF.

The CDR3 sequence: CASSRRDRVWLGEQFF. The CDR3 region has the DNA TGTGCCAGCAGCCGCCGGGACAGGGTTTGGTTGGGTGAGCAGTTCTTC. This chain connects TRBV3-1 to TRBJ2-1, with TRBD1 identical over 9 bases. CDR1 is LGHDT, CDR2 YNNKEL, per germline (reference sequence). The ends lost 4 bases at V and 9 bases at J; junction bases unmatched: 13. This CDR3 is 16 amino acids long.

This clonotype has just a few counts. A read error may account for a junction end that differs from germline. CDR3 coding DNA: TGCAGTGCCAGAGACAGCGGGTATAGCAATCAGCCCCAGCATTTT. Amino acids: CSARDSGYSNQPQHF. The chain has TRBV20-1 and TRBJ1-5; a possible D gene is TRBD1 (5 bases). The CDR3 length is 15 residues. CDR1 and CDR2 (germline): DFQATT, SNEGSKA (reference sequence).

This clonotype was recorded many times. The genes are TRBV12-3 or TRBV12-4 and TRBJ1-5; D may be TRBD1 (5 bases). The ends were cut back, 4 bases at V and 3 bases at J, with 10 bases in the middle. There are 14 residues in the CDR3. CDR3 region: CASSWGGPNQPQHF. The CDR3 DNA sequence: TGTGCCAGCAGTTGGGGGGGACCCAATCAGCCCCAGCATTTT.

The V call is TRBV19, the J call TRBJ2-7; TRBD1 agrees at 7 bases. The CDR3 extends over 13 amino acids. CDR1 is LNHDA, CDR2 SQIVND, per germline (reference sequence). V trimming: 4 bases; J trimming: 2 bases; junction bases outside the gene matches: 2. The DNA for the CDR3 is TGTGCCAGTAGTAGGGGACAGCCCTACGAGCAGTACTTC. Residues: CASSRGQPYEQYF.

The J gene is TRBJ2-1, the V gene TRBV4-2; 8 nucleotides match TRBD2. CDR1 and CDR2 from the germline V gene are LGHNA and YNFKEQ. The CDR3 runs 18 residues. V was pared by 1 base and J by 4 bases, with 12 bases of the junction left unmatched. For the CDR3, the DNA is TGTGCCAGCAGCCAAGGAGGCAATGCGGGGGGCCTTTACAATGAGCAGTTCTTC. Encoded protein: CASSQGGNAGGLYNEQFF.

In this sample, this clonotype turned up many times. The V and J genes are TRBV28 and TRBJ2-1; D is undetermined. Germline V CDR1 and CDR2: MDHEN, SYDVKM. This CDR3 comprises 14 residues. Trimming pared 4 bases from V and 2 bases from J, leaving 9 bases between. The CDR3 reads CASSWFTTYNEQFF. The DNA for the CDR3 is TGTGCCAGCAGTTGGTTCACCACCTACAATGAGCAGTTCTTC.

The chain employs TRBV7-2 and TRBJ1-3; D unclear. Between the trimmed V and J ends, which lost 1 base and 0 bases, there was a span of 13 bases. This CDR3 has 17 amino acids. Germline V gene data show CDR1 as SGHTA and CDR2 as FQGNSA. The CDR3 coding sequence is TGTGCCAGCAGCTTAGTGCCGGGGAGGCACTCTGGAAACACCATATATTTT. Translating it yields CASSLVPGRHSGNTIYF.

This clonotype came up a few times. This sequence joins TRBV7-2 and TRBJ2-1, with 8 bases fitting TRBD2. Germline CDR1 is SGHTA and CDR2 is FQGNSA. V lost 4 bases, J lost 7 bases, and 9 bases stayed unmatched. This CDR3 contains 15 residues. The CDR3 region has the DNA TGTGCCAGCAGCTCCCCCGAGAGACTAGCGAATGAGCAGTTCTTC. Protein product: CASSSPERLANEQFF. The variable domain in full, completed from reference TRBV7-2 and TRBJ2-1, reads GAGVSQSPSNKVTEKGKDVELRCDPISGHTALYWYRQSLGQGLEFLIYFQGNSAPDKSGLPSDRFSAERTGGSVSTLTIQRTQQEDSAVYLCASSSPERLANEQFFGPGTRLTVL.

The gene calls are TRBV29-1 and TRBJ1-1; D is uncertain. Germline V lookup: CDR1 SQVTM, CDR2 ANQGSEA. V gave up 2 bases and J gave up 8 bases, with 9 bases separating them. The CDR3 sequence is 11 residues long. The DNA for the CDR3 is TGCAGCGTTGAATGGCAGGAAGAAGCTTTCTTT. This translates into CSVEWQEEAFF.

The chain couples TRBV29-1 to TRBJ2-2; no clear D. V was clipped by 6 bases and J by 3 bases, with 8 bases between them. Germline-derived CDR1 and CDR2 are SQVTM and ANQGSEA. CDR3 length: 12 amino acids. DNA for the CDR3: TGCAGCGTCCCAACGGACACCGGGGAGCTGTTTTTT. Its protein is CSVPTDTGELFF.

The CDR3 is CSARSGEREAFF. In DNA, the CDR3 is TGCAGTGCTAGATCAGGGGAACGGGAGGCTTTCTTT. The chain employs TRBV20-1 and TRBJ1-1, with D possibly matching TRBD1 (6 bases). The ends were cut back, 2 bases at V and 11 bases at J, with 15 bases in the middle. The CDR3 contains 12 residues. Germline loops: CDR1 DFQATT, CDR2 SNEGSKA (reference sequence).

This clonotype was seen more than once but under ten times. The V call is TRBV25-1, the J call TRBJ2-3; 11 bases line up with TRBD2. After removal of 3 bases from V and 1 base from J, the junction contained 6 bases not matched to a gene. This CDR3 comprises 17 residues. CDR1 is MGHDK and CDR2 is SYGVNS in the germline V gene. The CDR3 DNA sequence: TGTGCCAGCAGTGACGTTAAGGGACTAGCGGGCACAGATACGCAGTATTTT. Translation gives CASSDVKGLAGTDTQYF.

In its sample, this clonotype was seen a few times. The rearrangement joins TRBV7-8 to TRBJ2-2, with D tentatively TRBD1 (6 bases). Trimming left V 0 bases short and J 6 bases short, with 11 bases between. Germline values: CDR1 SGHVS, CDR2 FQNEAQ. The CDR3 totals 15 residues. CDR3: CASSLAWGPAGELFF. Here the CDR3 DNA reads TGTGCCAGCAGCTTAGCGTGGGGGCCGGCCGGGGAGCTGTTTTTT.

This clonotype has a handful of counts. The rearrangement links TRBV5-1 to TRBJ1-1, with a weak D call TRBD1 (5 bases). V was trimmed by 4 bases and J by 7 bases, leaving 8 bases between them. The CDR3 is 11 amino acids. Germline CDR1 SGHRS, CDR2 YFSETQ. CDR3 in DNA: TGCGCCAGCAGCACAGGACGTGAAGCTTTCTTT. Translation: CASSTGREAFF.

V gene TRBV6-5 combines with J gene TRBJ1-1; D is possibly TRBD1 (6 bases). The CDR3 runs to 14 residues. V was clipped by 6 bases and J by 7 bases, with 18 bases between them. The germline V gene has CDR1 MNHEY and CDR2 SVGAGI. CDR3 coding DNA: TGTGCCAGCAGCCTCTGTTCGAGGGACAATGAAGCTTTCTTT. Translating gives CASSLCSRDNEAFF.

About this clonotype itself: Relative to the germline gene, one junction end is altered; a read error may explain this. This sequence joins TRBV20-1 and TRBJ2-1; D is ambiguous. The germline CDR1 and CDR2 sequences are DFQATT and SNEGSKA (reference sequence). The CDR3 is 14 residues long. The CDR3 nucleotides read TGCAGTGCACCGACGACCTTCTCCTGCAATGAGCAGTTCTTC. Its protein product is CSAPTTFSCNEQFF.